This TCR beta chain was captured in a study of patients and donors after allogeneic stem cell transplantation. From germline, CDR1 is MDHEN and CDR2 SYDVKM. The V end lost 5 bases, the J end lost 1 base, and 13 bases lay between the germline ends. The CDR3 runs to 15 residues. TCRdb itself ran the RT-PCR reads through MiXCR, one entry per CDR3 protein. The table includes 150,000 to 250,000 distinct CDR3 sequences, approximately 41% detected once. The sequenced material came from blood, either unsorted or a sorted T cell fraction (not recorded which). The receptor comes from a human donor who was either an allogeneic HSCT recipient or a stem cell or donor lymphocyte infusion donor (not recorded which). It is not recorded whose cells these are; they may come from a transplant donor. V and J are TRBV28 and TRBJ2-3; no firm D call. CDR3 sequence reads: CASSPGERRTDTQYF. CDR3 DNA sequence: TGTGCCAGCAGTCCCGGAGAGAGACGCACAGATACGCAGTATTTT.